This TCR beta chain was captured in a study of T cells in Graves' hyperthyroidism and ophthalmopathy. The overall study: Peripheral blood draws took place at initial diagnosis, ahead of any treatment. Findings and limits, study-wide: The blood repertoire included most of the expanded thyroid clonotypes above 0.001.

As regards this clonotype: Its cognate antigen is unknown.

The CDR3 sequence is 15 residues long. The germline CDR1 and CDR2 sequences are SGHRS and YFSETQ. Deletions cut 4 bases from V and 2 bases from J, with 14 bases between. There were TCR beta CDR3 regions amplified from RNA transcripts. The study used the HTBI primer set for a first-round RT-PCR of the TCR CDR3. A single record per CDR3 protein comes from TCRdb applying MiXCR to the multiplex PCR reads. The sample consists of approximately 370,000 distinct CDR3 sequences, about 15% of them appearing once. The V call is TRBV5-1, the J call TRBJ2-3; possible D gene TRBD2, 6 bases. The clonotype comes from a woman aged 30 to 39 with Graves' hyperthyroidism. Sequenced sample: blood. The CDR3 protein is CASSRTTFPTDTQYF. As DNA, the CDR3 is TGCGCCAGCAGCCGGACTACCTTTCCCACAGATACGCAGTATTTT.